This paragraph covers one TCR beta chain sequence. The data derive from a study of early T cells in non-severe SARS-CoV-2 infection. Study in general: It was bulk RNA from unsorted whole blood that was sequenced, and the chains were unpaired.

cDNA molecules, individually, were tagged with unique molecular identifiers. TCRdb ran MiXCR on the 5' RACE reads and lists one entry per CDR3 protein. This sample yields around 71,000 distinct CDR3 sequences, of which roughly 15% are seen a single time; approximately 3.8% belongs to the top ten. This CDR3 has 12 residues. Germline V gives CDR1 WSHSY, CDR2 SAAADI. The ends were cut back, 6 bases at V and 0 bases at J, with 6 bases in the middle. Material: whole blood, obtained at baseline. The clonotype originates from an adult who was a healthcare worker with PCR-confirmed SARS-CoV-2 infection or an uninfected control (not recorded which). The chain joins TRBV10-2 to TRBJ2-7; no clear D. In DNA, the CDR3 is TGCGCCAGCAGAACCCTCTCCTACGAGCAGTACTTC. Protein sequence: CASRTLSYEQYF.